This entry concerns a single T cell receptor (beta chain). What it binds is unknown. As to time point: cycle 4 day 1 (C4D1), after about 6 weeks of nivolumab. The patients all showed relapse after autologous stem cell transplantation, while their brentuximab vedotin exposure varied. The sample belongs to a study of PD-1 blockade in classical Hodgkin lymphoma. Study-wide background: Nivolumab dosing for patients was 3 mg/kg, administered intravenously every 2 weeks.

Whole-study results and caveats: By cycle point C4D1, TCR diversity had risen significantly in CD4+ cells (but not CD8+ cells). Healthy donors reportedly exceeded newly diagnosed patients in baseline TCR diversity. Complete responders' diversity at baseline resembled that of newly diagnosed patients.

Measured with immunoSEQ multiplex PCR; TCRdb has only the in-frame clones, and not every one. Altogether about 92,000 clones are present, 75% to 85% being singletons, with the ten largest covering 15% to 20%. The clonotype was recovered from a human donor with classical Hodgkin lymphoma. Sample: peripheral blood mononuclear cells (PBMCs), taken before the fourth cycle of nivolumab.

CDR3 sequence: CASSPPPLNQPQHF. Written as DNA, the CDR3 is TGTGCCAGCAGTCCCCCCCCTCTAAATCAGCCCCAGCATTTT. This chain links TRBV28 with TRBJ1-5; D is uncertain. V lost 5 bases and J lost 4, with 12 bases in between. The CDR3 length is 14 residues. CDR1 is MDHEN, CDR2 SYDVKM, per germline.